Below are 28 T cell receptor beta chains sequenced from a single sample in a study of Ad26.COV2.S vaccination and SARS-CoV-2 variants. Some clones are missing from TCRdb's copy, which holds only in-frame ones; the method was immunoSEQ multiplex PCR. The sample lists about 350,000 clones; roughly 90% were seen once. The treatment here: some 20 received Ad26.COV2.S at low or high dose, single or two shots; roughly 5 received placebo; per-sample allocation not given. Day 63 after the first injection of vaccine or placebo was the sampling time. Material: peripheral blood, obtained in a trial of Ad26.COV2.S vaccine versus placebo. The receptors come from a person between 18 and 59 years old who received the Ad26.COV2.S COVID-19 vaccine or a placebo.

The chain uses TRBV28 and TRBJ1-2; D uncertain. The CDR3 covers 15 residues. Germline V gives CDR1 MDHEN, CDR2 SYDVKM. V was clipped by 5 bases and J by 4 bases, with 17 bases between them. This chain's CDR3 is CASSVPYNEGYGYTF. The CDR3 DNA reads TGTGCCAGCAGTGTACCGTATAACGAAGGCTATGGCTACACCTTC.

This chain joins TRBV7-2 and TRBJ2-5; the D is unclear. CDR3 length: 13 amino acids. CDR1 and CDR2 from the germline V gene are SGHTA and FQGNSA. V lost 5 bases and J lost 2, with 9 bases in between. CDR3: CASSLGVQETQYF. In DNA, the CDR3 is TGTGCCAGCAGCCTAGGCGTACAAGAGACCCAGTACTTC.

V usage is TRBV7-9 and J usage is TRBJ2-5; 9 bases map to TRBD2. The V gene's germline CDR1 is SEHNR and CDR2 FQNEAQ (reference sequence). Trimming cost V 3 bases and J 5 bases; bases outside gene matches: 4. The CDR3 has 14 amino acids. The CDR3 loop is CASSFSGSTETQYF. CDR3 sequence (DNA): TGTGCCAGCAGCTTTAGCGGGAGTACGGAGACCCAGTACTTC.

The chain uses TRBV4-3 and TRBJ2-1, with 10 bases fitting TRBD2. Per the germline V gene, CDR1 is LGHNA and CDR2 is YSLEER. This CDR3 is built from 17 residues. The ends lost 1 base at V and 10 bases at J; junction bases unmatched: 13. In DNA form, the CDR3 reads TGCGCCAGCAGCCAAGCAGTCCAAGCGGGAGGGCCGGGGGAGCAGTTCTTC. Its protein product is CASSQAVQAGGPGEQFF.

V gene TRBV30 combines with J gene TRBJ2-5; TRBD1 matches at 7 bases. V shed 1 base and J 5 bases; nucleotides not matched to a gene: 4. Germline CDR1 and CDR2: GTSNPN and SVGIG (reference sequence). The CDR3 sequence is 13 residues long. The CDR3 loop reads CAWSEGALETQYF. The CDR3 bases are TGTGCCTGGAGTGAGGGGGCTCTTGAGACCCAGTACTTC.

The CDR3 coding sequence is TGTGCCAGCAGCCATAACACAGGGACGACTAACTATGGCTACACCTTC. Translation gives CASSHNTGTTNYGYTF. This chain uses TRBV28 with TRBJ1-2; TRBD1 is a possible D gene (6 bases). This CDR3 contains 16 residues. Germline loops: CDR1 MDHEN, CDR2 SYDVKM. V was pared by 6 bases and J by 0 bases, with 17 bases between.

The chain combines TRBV4-3 with TRBJ2-3, with D maybe TRBD2 (5 bases). The germline V and J ends were trimmed by 0 bases and 4 bases, with 11 bases remaining between them. The CDR3 runs 15 residues. CDR1 LGHNA and CDR2 YSLEER come from the germline V gene. DNA of the CDR3: TGCGCCAGCAGCCAAGATCGGAGGATCGCAGATACGCAGTATTTT. Its translation is CASSQDRRIADTQYF.

The chain links TRBV3-1 (or the pseudogene TRBV3-2) to TRBJ1-5; no reliable D call. V lost 6 bases and J 1 base, leaving 13 bases between the germline ends. The CDR3 totals 15 residues. The germline gives CDR1 LGHDT, CDR2 YNNKEL (reference sequence). CDR3 in amino acids: CASRQNLGSNQPQHF. The CDR3 nucleotides read TGTGCCAGCAGACAGAACCTAGGGAGCAATCAGCCCCAGCATTTT.

The chain uses TRBV19 and TRBJ1-2; D not resolved. Looked up from germline, CDR1 is LNHDA and CDR2 is SQIVND (reference sequence). Deletions cut 3 bases from V and 3 bases from J, with 17 bases between. CDR3 length equals 16 residues. CDR3 sequence: CASSIGRGTRYYGYTF. In nucleotides, the CDR3 is TGTGCCAGTAGTATTGGCCGGGGTACGCGGTACTATGGCTACACCTTC.

The genes are TRBV7-3 and TRBJ2-7, with 9 bases identical to TRBD1. There are 14 residues in the CDR3. J was trimmed by 2 bases and V by 5 bases; bases with no gene match: 4. CDR1 and CDR2 from the germline V gene are SGHTA and FQGTGA. The CDR3 protein is CASSPGQGAYEQYF. The DNA of the CDR3 is TGTGCCAGCAGCCCGGGACAGGGAGCCTACGAGCAGTACTTC.

The V and J genes are TRBV6-2 or TRBV6-3 and TRBJ2-1; 9 bases fit TRBD2. The germline gives CDR1 MNHEY, CDR2 SVGEGT. The V and J ends lost 1 base and 4 bases, in that order; junction bases with no gene match: 8. CDR3 length equals 17 residues. The CDR3 DNA sequence: TGTGCCAGCAGTTACTACACGGGCGGGGGGGTGTACAATGAGCAGTTCTTC. It is translated as CASSYYTGGGVYNEQFF.

The CDR3 DNA reads TGTGCCAGCAGCTCACAGACCAATCAGCCCCAGCATTTT. Translating gives CASSSQTNQPQHF. The J gene is TRBJ1-5, the V gene TRBV5-5; D not certain. V dropped 3 bases and J dropped 3 bases, with 7 bases sitting between them. Germline CDR1 is SGHKS and CDR2 is YYEKEE (reference sequence). The CDR3 is 13 amino acids.

The genes are TRBV6-6 and TRBJ2-2; D remains ambiguous. The length of the CDR3 is 14 residues. CDR1 is MNHNY, CDR2 SVGAGI, per germline (reference sequence). V lost 6 bases, J lost 1 base, and 9 bases lay in between. CDR3 region: CASRIVGNTGELFF. CDR3 sequence (DNA): TGTGCCAGCAGGATCGTTGGGAACACCGGGGAGCTGTTTTTT.

The chain recombines TRBV30 with TRBJ2-7; either TRBD1 or TRBD2 may supply D (5 bases each). V lost 3 bases, J lost 3 bases, and 15 bases lay in between. The CDR3 has 14 residues. Germline V gives CDR1 GTSNPN, CDR2 SVGIG (reference sequence). DNA for the CDR3: TGTGCCTGGAGAGACCCGGGACCGCGCTACGAGCAGTACTTC. Translated, it gives CAWRDPGPRYEQYF.

The chain joins TRBV30 to TRBJ2-3; the match to TRBD2 covers 11 bases. The germline V gene encodes CDR1 GTSNPN and CDR2 SVGIG (reference sequence). V shed 3 bases, J shed 6 bases, and the junction held 11 bases outside the gene matches. The CDR3 is made up of 16 amino acids. Here the CDR3 reads CAWSAGTSGVRDTQYF. DNA for the CDR3: TGTGCCTGGAGCGCCGGGACTAGCGGAGTACGCGATACGCAGTATTTT.

The CDR3 here is CASSLRQNGRDSYEQYF. For the CDR3, the DNA is TGCGCCAGCAGCTTAAGACAAAATGGGCGGGACTCCTACGAGCAGTACTTC. The chain employs TRBV5-1 and TRBJ2-7; possibly TRBD2 for D (6 bases). The CDR3 length is 17 residues. The V end lost 2 bases, the J end lost 0 bases, and 18 bases lay between the germline ends. Germline CDR1 is SGHRS and CDR2 is YFSETQ. Full variable domain (remainder filled in from reference TRBV5-1 and TRBJ2-7): KAGVTQTPRYLIKTRGQQVTLSCSPISGHRSVSWYQQTPGQGLQFLFEYFSETQRNKGNFPGRFSGRQFSNSRSEMNVSTLELGDSALYLCASSLRQNGRDSYEQYFGPGTRLTVT.

This clone was counted a single time. The genes are TRBV13 and TRBJ1-1; TRBD1 matches 8 bases. Germline V lookup: CDR1 PRHDT, CDR2 FYEKMQ (reference sequence). Germline trimming cut 5 bases from V and 4 bases from J; bases unmatched to any gene: 3. This CDR3 contains 13 residues. DNA of the CDR3: TGTGCCAGCAGCATCCAGGGGGCCACTGAAGCTTTCTTT. It yields the protein CASSIQGATEAFF.

In its sample, this clone was seen once. The chain recombines TRBV12-3 or TRBV12-4 with TRBJ2-7; the D is unclear. V was trimmed by 6 bases and J by 2 bases, leaving 11 bases between them. CDR3 length: 13 amino acids. The CDR3 loop is CASRLGPTYEQYF. CDR3 nucleotide sequence: TGTGCCAGCAGGCTCGGGCCAACCTACGAGCAGTACTTC.

The gene calls are TRBV23-1 and TRBJ2-1, with D unclear. TRBV23-1 is known as an ORF, though its function is uncertain. The length of the CDR3 is 13 residues. Trimming took off 9 bases at V and 4 bases at J, with 13 bases between the two ends. CDR3 nucleotide sequence: TGCGCCAGAGGACCTCTACGGTACAATGAGCAGTTCTTC. Protein: CARGPLRYNEQFF.

The chain uses TRBV7-2 and TRBJ2-7, with 11 bases matching TRBD2. The ends lost 2 bases at V and 5 bases at J; junction bases unmatched: 2. Germline V gene sequence: CDR1 SGHTA, CDR2 FQGNSA. The CDR3 has 14 amino acids. The CDR3 nucleotides are TGTGCCAGCAGCTTACTTAGCGGGAGGGACGAGCAGTACTTC. This sequence encodes CASSLLSGRDEQYF.

This CDR3 reads CATSDSGTGVTEAFF. The DNA for the CDR3 is TGTGCCACCAGTGATTCGGGGACAGGGGTCACTGAAGCTTTCTTT. The genes are TRBV24-1 and TRBJ1-1; 10 bases agree with TRBD1. The CDR3 totals 15 residues. Germline values: CDR1 KGHDR, CDR2 SFDVKD. V trimming: 2 bases; J trimming: 4 bases; junction bases outside the gene matches: 3.

V usage is TRBV18 and J usage is TRBJ2-2, with TRBD2 matching 8 bases. The length of the CDR3 is 16 residues. Germline trimming cut 2 bases from V and 2 bases from J; bases unmatched to any gene: 4. Per germline, CDR1 KGHSH and CDR2 LQKENI. CDR3 region: CASSPGSGGNTGELFF. CDR3 coding DNA: TGTGCCAGCTCACCAGGGAGCGGGGGTAACACCGGGGAGCTGTTTTTT.

The rearrangement uses TRBV7-8 and TRBJ1-3, with TRBD1 as a possible D gene (5 bases). The CDR3 has 17 residues. V lost 1 base to trimming and J lost 0 bases, with 13 bases between them. Germline V gene data show CDR1 as SGHVS and CDR2 as FQNEAQ. As DNA, the CDR3 is TGTGCCAGCAGCTTAGGATCAGGGAGACTCTCTGGAAACACCATATATTTT. It codes for CASSLGSGRLSGNTIYF.

The chain employs TRBV3-1 (or the pseudogene TRBV3-2) and TRBJ2-3; 10 bases align to TRBD2. Germline-derived CDR1 and CDR2 are LGHDT and YNNKEL (reference sequence). This CDR3 spans 16 amino acids. The V gene end was trimmed by 4 bases and the J gene end by 3 bases; junction bases not matched to a gene: 7. The CDR3 spells CASSLVAGGGTDTQYF. CDR3 in DNA: TGTGCCAGCAGCCTGGTAGCGGGAGGAGGGACAGATACGCAGTATTTT.

The chain employs TRBV18 and TRBJ2-7; D may be TRBD1 (5 bases). V gave up 3 bases and J gave up 6 bases, with 15 bases separating them. CDR1 and CDR2 (germline): KGHSH, LQKENI. The CDR3 spans 14 residues. CDR3 nucleotides: TGTGCCAGCTCACCCGCAGGGCAGGGTCGCGAGCAGTACTTC. Amino acid sequence: CASSPAGQGREQYF.

This chain connects TRBV29-1 to TRBJ2-3; D could derive from TRBD1 or TRBD2 (5 bases each). V lost 8 bases, J lost 5 bases, and 20 bases lay in between. CDR1 and CDR2 (germline): SQVTM, ANQGSEA. This CDR3 region has 14 residues. CDR3 in DNA: TGCAGCCCGGGACGCCCGCCACCCGGAGATACGCAGTATTTT. Protein product: CSPGRPPPGDTQYF.

This chain links TRBV28 with TRBJ1-4; D is uncertain. Trimming took 2 bases from V and 3 from J, leaving 10 bases between them. CDR3 length: 15 residues. In germline, CDR1 is MDHEN, CDR2 SYDVKM. The CDR3 reads CASSLIGGPNEKLFF. The CDR3 DNA is TGTGCCAGCAGTTTAATAGGCGGTCCTAATGAAAAACTGTTTTTT.

The rearrangement joins TRBV6-5 to TRBJ2-4; D gene ambiguous. V lost 6 bases, J lost 0 bases, and 12 bases lay in between. The CDR3 length is 15 residues. The germline gives CDR1 MNHEY, CDR2 SVGAGI. In DNA form, the CDR3 reads TGTGCCAGCAGGCTGGTAGAACTAGCCAAAAACATTCAGTACTTC. It is translated as CASRLVELAKNIQYF.